The source of this T cell receptor beta chain is a study of cytomegalovirus exposure and HLA in healthy donors. Regarding the study as a whole: Researchers left out some V segments, among them TRBV6-2 and TRBV6-3, as indistinguishable.

Germline CDR1 reads MNHEY; CDR2 reads SVGAGI. Trimming removed 6 bases at V and 5 bases at J, with 16 bases between. The CDR3 has 14 amino acids. For this clone: What it recognizes is unknown.

The PCR was carried out with 60 Vbeta primers and 13 Jbeta primers. Clones were sequenced by immunoSEQ multiplex PCR, and TCRdb holds only the in-frame ones, with some missing. The repertoire holds some 180,000 clones, with about four fifths as singletons. V gene TRBV6-5 combines with J gene TRBJ1-1; D call uncertain. Sample: PBMCs. The receptor comes from a woman aged 18-35 years in good health and CMV-seronegative. CDR3 residues: CASSYPRGGTEAFF. CDR3 sequence (DNA): TGTGCCAGCAGCTACCCTCGAGGAGGGACTGAAGCTTTCTTT.